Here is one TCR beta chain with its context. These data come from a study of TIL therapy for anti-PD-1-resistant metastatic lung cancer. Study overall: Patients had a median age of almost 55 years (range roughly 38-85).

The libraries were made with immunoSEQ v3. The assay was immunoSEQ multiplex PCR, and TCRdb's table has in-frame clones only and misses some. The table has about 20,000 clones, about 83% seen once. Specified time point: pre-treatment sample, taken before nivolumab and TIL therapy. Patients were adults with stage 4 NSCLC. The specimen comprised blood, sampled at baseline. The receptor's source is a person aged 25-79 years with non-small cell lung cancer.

The CDR3 loop is CSVERQYEQYF. The CDR3 nucleotides read TGCAGCGTTGAGAGGCAATACGAGCAGTACTTC. This sequence joins TRBV29-1 and TRBJ2-7; D is unresolved. V dropped 3 bases and J dropped 4 bases, with 7 bases sitting between them. Germline CDR1 reads SQVTM; CDR2 reads ANQGSEA. This CDR3 comprises 11 residues.